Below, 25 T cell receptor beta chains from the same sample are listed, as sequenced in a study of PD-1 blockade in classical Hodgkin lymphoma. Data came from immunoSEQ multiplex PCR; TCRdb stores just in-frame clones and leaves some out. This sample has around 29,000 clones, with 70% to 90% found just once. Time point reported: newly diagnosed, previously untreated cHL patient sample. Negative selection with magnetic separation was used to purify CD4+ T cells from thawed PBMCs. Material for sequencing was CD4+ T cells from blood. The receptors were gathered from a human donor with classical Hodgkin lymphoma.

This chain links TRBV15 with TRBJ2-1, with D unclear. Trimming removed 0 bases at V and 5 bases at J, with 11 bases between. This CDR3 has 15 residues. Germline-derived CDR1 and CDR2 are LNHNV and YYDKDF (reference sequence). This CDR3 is CATSRDMRLNNEQFF. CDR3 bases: TGTGCCACCAGCAGAGACATGAGACTTAACAATGAGCAGTTCTTC.

The CDR3 region is CASSLSRGAQETQYF. CDR3 nucleotides: TGTGCCAGCAGCCTAAGCAGGGGAGCCCAAGAGACCCAGTACTTC. This chain connects TRBV5-5 to TRBJ2-5, with D possibly being TRBD1 (6 bases). The V and J ends lost 4 bases and 1 base respectively, with 14 bases between them. The CDR3 consists of 15 residues. Germline CDR1 is SGHKS and CDR2 is YYEKEE (reference sequence).

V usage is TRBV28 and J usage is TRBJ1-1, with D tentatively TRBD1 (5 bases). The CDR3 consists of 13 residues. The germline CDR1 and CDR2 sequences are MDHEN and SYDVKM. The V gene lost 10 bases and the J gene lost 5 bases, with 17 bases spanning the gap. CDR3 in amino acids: CATLSGGRTEAFF. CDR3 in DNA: TGTGCCACCCTTAGTGGGGGGAGGACTGAAGCTTTCTTT.

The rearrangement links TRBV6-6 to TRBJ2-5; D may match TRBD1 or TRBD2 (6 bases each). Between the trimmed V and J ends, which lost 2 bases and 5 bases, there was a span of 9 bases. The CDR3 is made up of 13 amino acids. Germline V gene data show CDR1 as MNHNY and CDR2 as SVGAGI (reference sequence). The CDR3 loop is CASSYRGRETQYF. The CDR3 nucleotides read TGTGCCAGCAGTTACCGGGGGCGTGAGACCCAGTACTTC.

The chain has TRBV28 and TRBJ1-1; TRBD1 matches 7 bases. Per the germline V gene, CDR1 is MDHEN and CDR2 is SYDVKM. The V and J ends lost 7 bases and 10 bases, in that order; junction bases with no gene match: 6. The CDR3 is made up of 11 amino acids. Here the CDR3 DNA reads TGTGCCAGCACCGAGGGGGCGCGAGCTTTCTTT. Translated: CASTEGARAFF.

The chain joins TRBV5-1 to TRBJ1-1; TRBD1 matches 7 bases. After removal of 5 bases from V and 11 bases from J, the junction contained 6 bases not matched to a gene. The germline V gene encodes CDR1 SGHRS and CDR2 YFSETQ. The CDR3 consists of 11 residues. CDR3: CASSYEGGAFF. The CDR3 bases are TGCGCCAGCAGTTACGAAGGGGGCGCTTTCTTT.

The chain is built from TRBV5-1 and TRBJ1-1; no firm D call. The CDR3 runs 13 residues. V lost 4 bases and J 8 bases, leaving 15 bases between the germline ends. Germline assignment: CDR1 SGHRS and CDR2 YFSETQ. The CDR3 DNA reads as TGCGCCAGCAGCCTAGGGAACAGACTAGAAGCTTTCTTT. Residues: CASSLGNRLEAFF.

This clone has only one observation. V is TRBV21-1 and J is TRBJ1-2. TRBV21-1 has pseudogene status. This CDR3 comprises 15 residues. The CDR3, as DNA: TGTGCCAGCAGCAAAGGGGAAGGGCCAAACTATGGCTACACCTTC. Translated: CASSKGEGPNYGYTF.

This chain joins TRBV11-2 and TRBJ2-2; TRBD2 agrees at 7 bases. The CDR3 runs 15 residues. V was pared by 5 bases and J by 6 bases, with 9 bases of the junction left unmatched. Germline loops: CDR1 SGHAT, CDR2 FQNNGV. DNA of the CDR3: TGTGCCAGCAGCCGGACTAGGTTCGGATCCGGGGAGCTGTTTTTT. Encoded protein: CASSRTRFGSGELFF.

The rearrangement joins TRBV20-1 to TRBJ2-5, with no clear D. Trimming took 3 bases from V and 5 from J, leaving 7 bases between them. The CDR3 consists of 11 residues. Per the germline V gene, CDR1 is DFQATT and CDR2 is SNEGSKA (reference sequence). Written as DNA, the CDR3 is TGCAGTGCTAGCGTTGGCGAGACCCAGTACTTC. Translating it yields CSASVGETQYF.

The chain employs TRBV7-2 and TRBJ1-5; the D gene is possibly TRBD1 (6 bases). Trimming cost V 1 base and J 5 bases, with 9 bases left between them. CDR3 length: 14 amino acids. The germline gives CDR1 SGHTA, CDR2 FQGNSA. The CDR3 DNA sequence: TGTGCCAGCAGCTTAGGCAGGGGAGATCAGCCCCAGCATTTT. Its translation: CASSLGRGDQPQHF.

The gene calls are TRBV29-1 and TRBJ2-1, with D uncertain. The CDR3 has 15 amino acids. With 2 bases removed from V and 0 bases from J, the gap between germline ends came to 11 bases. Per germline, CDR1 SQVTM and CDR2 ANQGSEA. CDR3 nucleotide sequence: TGCAGCGTTGAAAACGACGGCAGCTCCTACAATGAGCAGTTCTTC. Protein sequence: CSVENDGSSYNEQFF.

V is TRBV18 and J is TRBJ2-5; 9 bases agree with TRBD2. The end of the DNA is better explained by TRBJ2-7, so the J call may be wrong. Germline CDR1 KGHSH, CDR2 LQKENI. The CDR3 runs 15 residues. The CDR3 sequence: CASSPSTSGSYEQYF. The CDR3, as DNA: TGTGCCAGCTCACCGTCGACTAGCGGTTCCTACGAGCAGTACTTC.

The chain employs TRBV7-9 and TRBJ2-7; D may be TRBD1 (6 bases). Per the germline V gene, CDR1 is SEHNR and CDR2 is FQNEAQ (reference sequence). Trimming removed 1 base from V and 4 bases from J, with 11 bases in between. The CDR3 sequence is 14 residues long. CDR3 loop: CASSLVQGEYEQYF. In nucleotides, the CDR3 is TGTGCCAGCAGCTTAGTACAGGGAGAATACGAGCAGTACTTC.

The CDR3 loop reads CASSSRREQFF. Here the CDR3 DNA reads TGTGCCAGCAGCTCAAGGCGGGAGCAGTTCTTC. The chain combines TRBV5-6 with TRBJ2-1, with D unclear. The V and J ends lost 3 bases and 10 bases respectively, with 8 bases between them. Germline values: CDR1 SGHDT, CDR2 YYEEEE. The length of the CDR3 is 11 residues.

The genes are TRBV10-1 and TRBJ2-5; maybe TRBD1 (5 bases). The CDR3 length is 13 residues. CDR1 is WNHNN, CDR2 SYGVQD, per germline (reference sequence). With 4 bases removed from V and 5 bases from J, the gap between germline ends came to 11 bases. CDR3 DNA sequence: TGCGCCAGCAGTGGGGGCAGTCTGGAGACCCAGTACTTC. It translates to CASSGGSLETQYF.

The CDR3 DNA reads as TGTGCCAGCAGTGGCGCCGGGACAGGGGTTTCTTCACCCCTCCACTTT. Its translation is CASSGAGTGVSSPLHF. The chain employs TRBV28 and TRBJ1-6; 10 bases line up with TRBD1. The CDR3 runs to 16 residues. The trim removed 5 bases at V and 9 bases at J, leaving 10 bases unmatched. The germline gives CDR1 MDHEN, CDR2 SYDVKM.

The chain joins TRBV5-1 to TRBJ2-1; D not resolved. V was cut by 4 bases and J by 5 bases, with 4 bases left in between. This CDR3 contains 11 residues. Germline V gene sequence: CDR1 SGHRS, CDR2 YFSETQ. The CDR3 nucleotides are TGCGCCAGCAGCGAGAACAATGAGCAGTTCTTC. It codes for CASSENNEQFF.

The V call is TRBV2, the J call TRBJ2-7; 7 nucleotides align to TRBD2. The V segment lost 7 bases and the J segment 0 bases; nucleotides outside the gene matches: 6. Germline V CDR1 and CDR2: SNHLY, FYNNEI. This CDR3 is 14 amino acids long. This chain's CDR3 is CASNGGGSSYEQYF. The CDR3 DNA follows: TGTGCCAGCAATGGGGGGGGGAGCTCCTACGAGCAGTACTTC.

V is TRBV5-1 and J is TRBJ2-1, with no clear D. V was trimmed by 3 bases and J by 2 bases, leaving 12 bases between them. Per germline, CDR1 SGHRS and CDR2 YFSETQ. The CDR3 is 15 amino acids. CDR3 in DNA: TGCGCCAGCAGCTCTCGCCTCAGTACCTACAATGAGCAGTTCTTC. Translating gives CASSSRLSTYNEQFF.

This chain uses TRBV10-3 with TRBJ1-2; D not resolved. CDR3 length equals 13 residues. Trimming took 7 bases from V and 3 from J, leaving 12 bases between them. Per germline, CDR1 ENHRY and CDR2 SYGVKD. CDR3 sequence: CAIKTPGDYGYTF. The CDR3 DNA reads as TGTGCCATCAAGACCCCCGGAGACTATGGCTACACCTTC.

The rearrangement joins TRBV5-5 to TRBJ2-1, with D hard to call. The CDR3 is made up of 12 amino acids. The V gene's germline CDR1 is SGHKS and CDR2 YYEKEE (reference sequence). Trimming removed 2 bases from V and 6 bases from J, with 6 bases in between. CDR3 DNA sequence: TGTGCCAGCAGCTTACCACCCAATGAGCAGTTCTTC. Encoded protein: CASSLPPNEQFF.

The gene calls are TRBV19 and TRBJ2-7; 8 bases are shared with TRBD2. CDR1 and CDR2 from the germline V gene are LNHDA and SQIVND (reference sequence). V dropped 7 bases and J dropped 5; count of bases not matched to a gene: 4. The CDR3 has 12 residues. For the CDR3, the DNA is TGTGCCAGTATCAGCGGGAGCAACGAGCAGTACTTC. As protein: CASISGSNEQYF.

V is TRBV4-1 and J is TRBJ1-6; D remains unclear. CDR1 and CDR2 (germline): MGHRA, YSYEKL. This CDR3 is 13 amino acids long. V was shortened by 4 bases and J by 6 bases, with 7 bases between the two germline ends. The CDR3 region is CASSRQANSPLHF. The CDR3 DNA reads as TGCGCCAGCAGCCGACAAGCTAATTCACCCCTCCACTTT.

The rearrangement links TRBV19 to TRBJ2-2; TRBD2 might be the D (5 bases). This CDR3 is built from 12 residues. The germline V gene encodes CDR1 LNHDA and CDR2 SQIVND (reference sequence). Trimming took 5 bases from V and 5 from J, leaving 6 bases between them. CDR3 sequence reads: CASSRRTGELFF. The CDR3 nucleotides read TGTGCCAGTAGTCGGAGGACCGGGGAGCTGTTTTTT.